This T cell receptor (beta chain) was observed in a study of T cells in Graves' hyperthyroidism and ophthalmopathy. Study-wide results and caveats: Most clonotypes expanded in thyroid above 0.001 were likewise present in blood.

Germline-derived CDR1 and CDR2 are SGHRS and YFSETQ. This CDR3 has 10 residues. V shed 8 bases and J shed 1 base, with 3 bases lying between them. Exclusion criteria comprised uncontrolled infection, other autoimmune disease, pregnancy or lactation. There are many counts of this clonotype. Its antigen is unidentified. RNA transcripts were the template for amplifying TCR beta CDR3 regions. The TCR CDR3 first-round RT-PCR relied on the HTBI primer set. One entry per CDR3 protein, called by TCRdb with MiXCR from the multiplex PCR reads. In the table there are almost 50,000 distinct CDR3 sequences, 54% of which are singletons.

The rearrangement links TRBV5-1 to TRBJ2-5; no clear D gene. Material: peripheral blood or thyroid tissue (not recorded which). The TCR was taken from a man aged 18 to 29 with Graves' hyperthyroidism. The DNA for the CDR3 is TGCGCCAGTTCCCAAGAGACCCAGTACTTC. It encodes CASSQETQYF.